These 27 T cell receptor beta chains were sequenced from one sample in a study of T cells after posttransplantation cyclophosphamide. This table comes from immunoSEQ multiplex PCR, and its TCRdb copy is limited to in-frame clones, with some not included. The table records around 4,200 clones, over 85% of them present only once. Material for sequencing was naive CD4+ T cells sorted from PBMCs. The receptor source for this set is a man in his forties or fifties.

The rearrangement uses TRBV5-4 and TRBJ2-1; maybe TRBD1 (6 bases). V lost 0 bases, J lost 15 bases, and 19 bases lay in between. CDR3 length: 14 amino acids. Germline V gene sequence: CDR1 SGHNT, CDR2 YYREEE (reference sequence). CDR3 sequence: CASSLEGQPFRAFF. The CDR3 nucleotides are TGTGCCAGCAGCTTGGAGGGACAACCCTTTCGGGCGTTCTTC.

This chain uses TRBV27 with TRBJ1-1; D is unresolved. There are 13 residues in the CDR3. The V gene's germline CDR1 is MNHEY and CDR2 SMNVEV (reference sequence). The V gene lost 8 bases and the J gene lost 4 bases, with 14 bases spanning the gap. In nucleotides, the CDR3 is TGTGCCAGCCACCACGCTTCGGGCACTGAAGCTTTCTTT. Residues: CASHHASGTEAFF.

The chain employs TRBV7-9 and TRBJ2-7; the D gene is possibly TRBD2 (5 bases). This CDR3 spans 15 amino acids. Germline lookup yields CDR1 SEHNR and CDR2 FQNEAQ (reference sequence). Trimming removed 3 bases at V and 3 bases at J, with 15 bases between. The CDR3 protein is CASSLDSSAYYEQYF. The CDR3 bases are TGTGCCAGCAGCTTGGACTCGAGCGCCTACTACGAGCAGTACTTC.

CDR3 nucleotides: TGTGCCAGCAGCTTAAGGACTATCACAGATACGCAGTATTTT. Its translation is CASSLRTITDTQYF. The chain uses TRBV13 and TRBJ2-3; possibly TRBD2 for D (6 bases). The V end was cut by 2 bases, the J end by 2 bases, with 8 bases between. Germline CDR1 reads PRHDT; CDR2 reads FYEKMQ (reference sequence). The CDR3 totals 14 residues.

The CDR3 coding sequence is TGCGCCAGCAGCCCGGAGGAGTATAGCAATCAGCCCCAGCATTTT. It specifies CASSPEEYSNQPQHF. J is TRBJ1-5 and V is TRBV4-1, with D uncertain. This CDR3 region has 15 residues. Per the germline V gene, CDR1 is MGHRA and CDR2 is YSYEKL. Trimming took 4 bases from V and 0 from J, leaving 10 bases between them.

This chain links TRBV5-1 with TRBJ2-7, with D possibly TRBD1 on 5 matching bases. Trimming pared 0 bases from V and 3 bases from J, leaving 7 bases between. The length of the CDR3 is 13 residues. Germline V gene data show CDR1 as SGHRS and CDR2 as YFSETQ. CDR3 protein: CASSLEQVYEQYF. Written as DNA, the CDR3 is TGCGCCAGCAGCTTGGAACAGGTCTACGAGCAGTACTTC.

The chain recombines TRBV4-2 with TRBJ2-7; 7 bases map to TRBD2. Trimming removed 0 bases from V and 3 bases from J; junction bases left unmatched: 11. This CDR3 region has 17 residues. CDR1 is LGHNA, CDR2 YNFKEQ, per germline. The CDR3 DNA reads TGTGCCAGCAGCCAAGAGACGAAGCGGGAACGGAACTACGAGCAGTACTTC. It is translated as CASSQETKRERNYEQYF.

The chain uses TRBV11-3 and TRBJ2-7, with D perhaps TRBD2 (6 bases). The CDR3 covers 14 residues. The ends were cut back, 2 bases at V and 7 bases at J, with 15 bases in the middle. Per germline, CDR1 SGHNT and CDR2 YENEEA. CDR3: CASSLRDSAGEQYF. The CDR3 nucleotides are TGTGCCAGCAGCTTAAGGGACTCAGCTGGTGAGCAGTACTTC.

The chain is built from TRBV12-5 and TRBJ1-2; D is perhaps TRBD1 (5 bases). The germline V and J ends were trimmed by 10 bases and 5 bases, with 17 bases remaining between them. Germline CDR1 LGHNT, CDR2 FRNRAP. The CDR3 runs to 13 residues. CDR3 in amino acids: CATHRTELYGYTF. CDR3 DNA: TGTGCTACTCACAGGACGGAATTGTATGGCTACACCTTC.

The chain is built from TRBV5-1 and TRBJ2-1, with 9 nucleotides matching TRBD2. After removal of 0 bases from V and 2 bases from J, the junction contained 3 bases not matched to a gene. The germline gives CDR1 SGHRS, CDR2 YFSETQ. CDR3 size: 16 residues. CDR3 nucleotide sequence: TGCGCCAGCAGCTTGGGGGGACTAGCACCCTACAATGAGCAGTTCTTC. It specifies CASSLGGLAPYNEQFF.

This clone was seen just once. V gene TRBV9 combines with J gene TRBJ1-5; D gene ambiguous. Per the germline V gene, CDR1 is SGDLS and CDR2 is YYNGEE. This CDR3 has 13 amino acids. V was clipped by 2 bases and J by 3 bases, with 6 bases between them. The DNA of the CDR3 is TGTGCCAGCAGCGTGACTCTCAATCAGCCCCAGCATTTT. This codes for CASSVTLNQPQHF.

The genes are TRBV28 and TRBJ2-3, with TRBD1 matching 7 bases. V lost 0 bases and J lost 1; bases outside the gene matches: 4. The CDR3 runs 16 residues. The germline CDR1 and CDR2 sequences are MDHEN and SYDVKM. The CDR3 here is CASSLWYGTGTDTQYF. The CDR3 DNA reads TGTGCCAGCAGTTTATGGTACGGGACAGGCACAGATACGCAGTATTTT.

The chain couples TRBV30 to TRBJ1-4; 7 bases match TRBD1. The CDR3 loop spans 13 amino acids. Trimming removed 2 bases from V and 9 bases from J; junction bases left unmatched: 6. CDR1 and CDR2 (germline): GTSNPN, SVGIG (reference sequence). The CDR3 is CAWSKGGGKKLFF. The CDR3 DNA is TGTGCCTGGAGTAAAGGGGGCGGGAAAAAACTGTTTTTT. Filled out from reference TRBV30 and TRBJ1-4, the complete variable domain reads SQTIHQWPATLVQPVGSPLSLECTVEGTSNPNLYWYRQAAGRGLQLLFYSVGIGQISSEVPQNLSASRPQDRQFILSSKKLLLSDSGFYLCAWSKGGGKKLFFGSGTQLSVL.

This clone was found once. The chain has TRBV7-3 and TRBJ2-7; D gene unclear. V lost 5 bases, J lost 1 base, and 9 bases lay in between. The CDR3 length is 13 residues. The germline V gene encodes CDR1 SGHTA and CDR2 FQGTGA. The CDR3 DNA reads TGTGCCAGCAGCCCCCGGAGTTCCTACGAGCAGTACTTC. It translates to CASSPRSSYEQYF.

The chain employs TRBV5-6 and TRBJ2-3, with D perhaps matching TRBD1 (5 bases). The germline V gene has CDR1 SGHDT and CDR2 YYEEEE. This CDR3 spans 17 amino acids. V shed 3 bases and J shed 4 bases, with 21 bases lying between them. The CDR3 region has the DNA TGTGCCAGCAGCTCGGGTATAGGGGTATCCTTGGCAGATACGCAGTATTTT. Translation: CASSSGIGVSLADTQYF.

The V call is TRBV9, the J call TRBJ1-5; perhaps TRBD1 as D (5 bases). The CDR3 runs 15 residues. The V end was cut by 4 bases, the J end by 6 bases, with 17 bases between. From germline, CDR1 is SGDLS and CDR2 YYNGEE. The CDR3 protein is CASSLDGGSGQPQHF. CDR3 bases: TGTGCCAGCAGCCTGGATGGGGGGTCTGGTCAGCCCCAGCATTTT. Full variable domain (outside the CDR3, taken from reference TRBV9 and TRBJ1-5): DSGVTQTPKHLITATGQRVTLRCSPRSGDLSVYWYQQSLDQGLQFLIQYYNGEERAKGNILERFSAQQFPDLHSELNLSSLELGDSALYFCASSLDGGSGQPQHFGDGTRLSIL.

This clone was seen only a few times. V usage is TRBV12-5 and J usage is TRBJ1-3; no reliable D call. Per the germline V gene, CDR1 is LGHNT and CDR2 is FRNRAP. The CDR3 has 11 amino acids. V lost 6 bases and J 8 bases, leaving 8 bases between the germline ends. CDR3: CASGTGYTIYF. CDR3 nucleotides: TGTGCTAGTGGGACGGGGTACACCATATATTTT.

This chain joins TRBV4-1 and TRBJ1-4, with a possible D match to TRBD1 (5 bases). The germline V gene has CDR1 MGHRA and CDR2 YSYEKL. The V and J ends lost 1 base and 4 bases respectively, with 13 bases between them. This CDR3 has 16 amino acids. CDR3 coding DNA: TGCGCCAGCAGCCAAGGGTCTTCAGGGATTAATGAAAAACTGTTTTTT. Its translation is CASSQGSSGINEKLFF.

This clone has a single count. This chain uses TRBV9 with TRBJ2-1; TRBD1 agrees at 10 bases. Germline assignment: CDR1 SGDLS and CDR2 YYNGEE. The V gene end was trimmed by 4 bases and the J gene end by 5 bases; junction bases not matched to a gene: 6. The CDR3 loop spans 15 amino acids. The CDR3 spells CASSISGQGNNEQFF. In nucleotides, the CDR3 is TGTGCCAGCAGCATCTCGGGACAGGGGAACAATGAGCAGTTCTTC.

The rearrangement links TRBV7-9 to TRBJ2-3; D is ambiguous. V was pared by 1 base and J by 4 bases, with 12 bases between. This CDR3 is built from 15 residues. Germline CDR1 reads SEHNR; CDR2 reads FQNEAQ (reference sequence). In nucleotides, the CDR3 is TGTGCCAGCAGCTTAGGGTCTTCGCGTGCAGATACGCAGTATTTT. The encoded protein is CASSLGSSRADTQYF.

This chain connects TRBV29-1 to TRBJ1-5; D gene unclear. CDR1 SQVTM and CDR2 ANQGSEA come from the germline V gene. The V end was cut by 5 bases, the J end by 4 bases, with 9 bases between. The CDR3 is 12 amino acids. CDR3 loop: CSVQALNQPQHF. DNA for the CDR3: TGCAGCGTTCAGGCCTTAAATCAGCCCCAGCATTTT.

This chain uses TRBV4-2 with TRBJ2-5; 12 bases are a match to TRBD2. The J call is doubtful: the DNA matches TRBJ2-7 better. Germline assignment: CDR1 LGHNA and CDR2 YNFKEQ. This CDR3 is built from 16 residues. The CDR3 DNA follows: TGTGCCAGCAGCCCTGGGAGGACTAGCGGGAAGTACGAGCAGTACTTC. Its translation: CASSPGRTSGKYEQYF.

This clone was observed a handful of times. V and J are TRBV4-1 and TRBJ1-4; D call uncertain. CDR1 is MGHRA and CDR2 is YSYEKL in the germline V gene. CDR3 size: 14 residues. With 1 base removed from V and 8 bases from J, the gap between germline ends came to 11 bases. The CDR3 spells CASSQVTLEEKLFF. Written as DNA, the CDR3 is TGCGCCAGCAGCCAAGTGACTTTAGAAGAAAAACTGTTTTTT.

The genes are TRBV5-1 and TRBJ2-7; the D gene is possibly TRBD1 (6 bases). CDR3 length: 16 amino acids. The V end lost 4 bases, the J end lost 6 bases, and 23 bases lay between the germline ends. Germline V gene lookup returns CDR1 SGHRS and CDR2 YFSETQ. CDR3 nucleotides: TGCGCCAGCAGCATCAAACCAACTATACAGGGCAGCGAGCAGTACTTC. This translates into CASSIKPTIQGSEQYF.

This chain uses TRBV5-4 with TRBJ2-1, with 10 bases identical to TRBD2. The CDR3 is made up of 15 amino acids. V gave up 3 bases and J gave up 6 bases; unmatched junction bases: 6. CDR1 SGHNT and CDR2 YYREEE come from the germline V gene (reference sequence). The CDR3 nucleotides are TGTGCCAGCAGCTCCCAGACTAGCGGGCCCAATGAGCAGTTCTTC. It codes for CASSSQTSGPNEQFF.

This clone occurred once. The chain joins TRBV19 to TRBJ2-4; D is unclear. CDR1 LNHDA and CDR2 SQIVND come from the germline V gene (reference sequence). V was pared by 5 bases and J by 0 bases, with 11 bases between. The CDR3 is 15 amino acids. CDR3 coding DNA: TGTGCCAGTAGTCCAGCCCAGGTAGCCAAAAACATTCAGTACTTC. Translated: CASSPAQVAKNIQYF.

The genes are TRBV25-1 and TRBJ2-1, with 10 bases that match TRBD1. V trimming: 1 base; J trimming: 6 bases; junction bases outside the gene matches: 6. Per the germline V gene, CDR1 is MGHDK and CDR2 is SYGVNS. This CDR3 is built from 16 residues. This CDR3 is CASSELGTGVGNEQFF. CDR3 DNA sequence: TGTGCCAGCAGTGAATTGGGGACAGGGGTAGGCAATGAGCAGTTCTTC. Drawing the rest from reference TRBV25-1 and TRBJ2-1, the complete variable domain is EADIYQTPRYLVIGTGKKITLECSQTMGHDKMYWYQQDPGMELHLIHYSYGVNSTEKGDLSSESTVSRIRTEHFPLTLESARPSHTSQYLCASSELGTGVGNEQFFGPGTRLTVL.